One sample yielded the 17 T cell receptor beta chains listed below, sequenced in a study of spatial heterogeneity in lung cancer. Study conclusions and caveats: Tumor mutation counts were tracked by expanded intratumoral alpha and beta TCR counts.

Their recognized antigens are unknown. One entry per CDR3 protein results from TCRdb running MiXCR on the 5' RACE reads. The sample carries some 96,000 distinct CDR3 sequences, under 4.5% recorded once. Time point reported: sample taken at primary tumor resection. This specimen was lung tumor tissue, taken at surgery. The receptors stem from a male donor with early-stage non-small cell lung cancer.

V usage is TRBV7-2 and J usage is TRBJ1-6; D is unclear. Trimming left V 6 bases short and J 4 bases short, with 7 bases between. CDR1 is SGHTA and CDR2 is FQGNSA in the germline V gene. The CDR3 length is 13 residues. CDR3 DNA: TGTGCCAGCAGTTGGGATTATAATTCACCCCTCCACTTT. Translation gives CASSWDYNSPLHF.

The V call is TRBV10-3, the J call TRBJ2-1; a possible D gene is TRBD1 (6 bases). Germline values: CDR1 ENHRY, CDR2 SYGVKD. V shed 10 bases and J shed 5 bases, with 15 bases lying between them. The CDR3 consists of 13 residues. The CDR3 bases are TGTGCCACCAACCGACAGGAAGACAATGAGCAGTTCTTC. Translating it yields CATNRQEDNEQFF.

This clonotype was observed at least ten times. The CDR3: CASSPQADRVYQGYTF. CDR3 DNA sequence: TGTGCCAGCAGCCCACAGGCGGACAGGGTATATCAGGGCTACACCTTC. The rearrangement joins TRBV7-2 to TRBJ1-2, with 8 bases identical to TRBD1. The germline gives CDR1 SGHTA, CDR2 FQGNSA. The CDR3 extends over 16 amino acids. Germline trimming cut 5 bases from V and 8 bases from J; bases unmatched to any gene: 16. The full variable domain, in which reference TRBV7-2 and TRBJ1-2 provide the parts outside the CDR3, is GAGVSQSPSNKVTEKGKDVELRCDPISGHTALYWYRQSLGQGLEFLIYFQGNSAPDKSGLPSDRFSAERTGGSVSTLTIQRTQQEDSAVYLCASSPQADRVYQGYTFGSGTRLTVV.

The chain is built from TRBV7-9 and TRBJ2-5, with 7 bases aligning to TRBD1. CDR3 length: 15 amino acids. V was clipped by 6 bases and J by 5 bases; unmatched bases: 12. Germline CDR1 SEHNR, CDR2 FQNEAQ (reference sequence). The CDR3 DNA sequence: TGTGCCAGCAGAAGACAGGGCCGGGCGTTGGAGACCCAGTACTTC. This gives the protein CASRRQGRALETQYF. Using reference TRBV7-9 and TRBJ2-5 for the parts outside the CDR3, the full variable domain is DTGVSQNPRHKITKRGQNVTFRCDPISEHNRLYWYRQTLGQGPEFLTYFQNEAQLEKSRLLSDRFSAERPKGSFSTLEIQRTEQGDSAMYLCASRRQGRALETQYFGPGTRLLVL.

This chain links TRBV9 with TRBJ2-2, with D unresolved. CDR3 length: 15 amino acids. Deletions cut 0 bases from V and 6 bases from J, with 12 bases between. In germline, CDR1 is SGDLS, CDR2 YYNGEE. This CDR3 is CASSVVASGAGELFF. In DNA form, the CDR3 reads TGTGCCAGCAGCGTAGTCGCAAGTGGTGCCGGGGAGCTGTTTTTT.

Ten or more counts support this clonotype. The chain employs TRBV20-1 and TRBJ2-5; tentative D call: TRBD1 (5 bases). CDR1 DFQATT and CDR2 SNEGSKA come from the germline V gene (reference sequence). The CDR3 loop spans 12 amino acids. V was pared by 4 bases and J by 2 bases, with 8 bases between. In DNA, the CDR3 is TGCAGTGCTACGACAGCTCAAGAGACCCAGTACTTC. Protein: CSATTAQETQYF.

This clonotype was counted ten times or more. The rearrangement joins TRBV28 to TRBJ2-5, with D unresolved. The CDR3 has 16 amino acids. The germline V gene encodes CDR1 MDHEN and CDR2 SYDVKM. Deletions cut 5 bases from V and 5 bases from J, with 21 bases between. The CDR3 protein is CASSTYTKGYGETQYF. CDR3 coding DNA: TGTGCCAGCAGTACTTACACGAAGGGCTATGGGGAGACCCAGTACTTC.

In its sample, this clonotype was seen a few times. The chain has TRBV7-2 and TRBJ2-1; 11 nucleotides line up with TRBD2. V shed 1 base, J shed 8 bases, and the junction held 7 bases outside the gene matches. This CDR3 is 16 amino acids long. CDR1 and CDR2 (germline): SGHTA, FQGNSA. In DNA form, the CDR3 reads TGTGCCAGCAGCTTAGAGGGACTAGCGGTGTGGTATGAGCAGTTCTTC. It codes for CASSLEGLAVWYEQFF.

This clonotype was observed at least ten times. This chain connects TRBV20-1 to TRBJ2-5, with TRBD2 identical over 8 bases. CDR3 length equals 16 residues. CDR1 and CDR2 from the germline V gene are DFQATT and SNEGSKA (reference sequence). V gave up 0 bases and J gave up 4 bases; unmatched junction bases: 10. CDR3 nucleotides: TGCAGTGCTAGAGATTTGACTAGCGCCGGTCTAGAGACCCAGTACTTC. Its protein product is CSARDLTSAGLETQYF.

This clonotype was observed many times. In DNA form, the CDR3 reads TGTGCCAGCAGCCAAGATGGGACGGACTATGGCTACACCTTC. Translating it yields CASSQDGTDYGYTF. This chain uses TRBV4-2 with TRBJ1-2; weak D call: TRBD1 (5 bases). Germline CDR1 reads LGHNA; CDR2 reads YNFKEQ. CDR3 size: 14 residues. V was cut by 0 bases and J by 3 bases, with 8 bases left in between.

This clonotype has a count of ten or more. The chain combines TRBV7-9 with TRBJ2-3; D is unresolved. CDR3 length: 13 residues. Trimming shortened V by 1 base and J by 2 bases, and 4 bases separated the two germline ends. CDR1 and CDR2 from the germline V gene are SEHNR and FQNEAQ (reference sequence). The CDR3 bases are TGTGCCAGCAGCTTAGACATCACAGATACGCAGTATTTT. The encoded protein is CASSLDITDTQYF.

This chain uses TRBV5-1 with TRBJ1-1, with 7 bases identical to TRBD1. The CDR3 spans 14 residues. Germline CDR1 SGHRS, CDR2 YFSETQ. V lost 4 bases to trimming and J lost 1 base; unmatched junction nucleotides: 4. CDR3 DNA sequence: TGCGCCAGCAGCCACAGGGGCGAGAACACTGAAGCTTTCTTT. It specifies CASSHRGENTEAFF.

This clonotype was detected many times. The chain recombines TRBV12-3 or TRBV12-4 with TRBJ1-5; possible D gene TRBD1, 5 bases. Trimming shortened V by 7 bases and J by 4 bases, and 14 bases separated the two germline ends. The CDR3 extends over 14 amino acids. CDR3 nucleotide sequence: TGTGCCAGCAATACCGGGACGATGAATCAGCCCCAGCATTTT. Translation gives CASNTGTMNQPQHF.

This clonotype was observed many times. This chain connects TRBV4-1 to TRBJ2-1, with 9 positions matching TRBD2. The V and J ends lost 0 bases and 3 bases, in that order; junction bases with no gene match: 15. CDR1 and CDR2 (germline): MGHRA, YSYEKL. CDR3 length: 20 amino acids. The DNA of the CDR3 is TGCGCCAGCAGCCAAGATGCCCCGATGTCGGCTAGCGGGATCTACAATGAGCAGTTCTTC. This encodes CASSQDAPMSASGIYNEQFF.

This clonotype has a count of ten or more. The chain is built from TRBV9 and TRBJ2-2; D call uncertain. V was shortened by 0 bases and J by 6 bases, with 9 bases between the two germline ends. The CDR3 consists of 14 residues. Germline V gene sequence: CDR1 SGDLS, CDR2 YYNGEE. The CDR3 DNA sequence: TGTGCCAGCAGCGTAGGTGGCCGACCCGGGGAGCTGTTTTTT. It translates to CASSVGGRPGELFF.

CDR3 in DNA: TGTGCCAGCGGCTTATTAAGCACAGATACGCAGTATTTT. Protein product: CASGLLSTDTQYF. V is TRBV6-5 and J is TRBJ2-3; D call uncertain. V lost 8 bases to trimming and J lost 0 bases, with 9 bases between them. Germline V gene data show CDR1 as MNHEY and CDR2 as SVGAGI. The CDR3 length is 13 residues.

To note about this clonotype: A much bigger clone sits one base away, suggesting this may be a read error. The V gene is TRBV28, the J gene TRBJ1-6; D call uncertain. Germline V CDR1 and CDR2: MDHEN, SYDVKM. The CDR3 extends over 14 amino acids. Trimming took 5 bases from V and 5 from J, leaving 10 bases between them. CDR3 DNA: TGTGCCAGCAGTCTTTGGGTCAATAATTCACCCCTCCACTTT. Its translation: CASSLWVNNSPLHF. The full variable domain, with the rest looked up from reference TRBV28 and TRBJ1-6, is DVKVTQSSRYLVKRTGEKVFLECVQDMDHENMFWYRQDPGLGLRLIYFSYDVKMKEKGDIPEGYSVSREKKERFSLILESASTNQTSMYLCASSLWVNNSPLHFGNGTRLTVT.